Shown below are 17 T cell receptor beta chains from a single sample sequenced in a study of shared clonotypes between healthy human individuals. Libraries were prepared by immunoSEQ multiplex PCR; TCRdb keeps only in-frame clonotypes and omits some of them. Of roughly 1 million clones listed, roughly 75% are singletons. Material for sequencing was memory CD4+ T cells sorted from blood. Subset indicated: CD45RA-negative fraction. The receptors come from a man younger than 35 in good health.

This clone was observed a handful of times. Other DNA sequences in this specimen translate into the identical CDR3. The chain employs TRBV19 and TRBJ2-3; TRBD2 might be the D (6 bases). From germline, CDR1 is LNHDA and CDR2 SQIVND (reference sequence). CDR3 length: 13 amino acids. V was cut by 10 bases and J by 0 bases, with 11 bases left in between. The CDR3 reads CATAGSSTDTQYF. CDR3 nucleotides: TGTGCCACCGCCGGGAGTAGCACAGATACGCAGTATTTT.

The chain combines TRBV5-1 with TRBJ1-1; no clear D. There are 13 residues in the CDR3. CDR1 is SGHRS, CDR2 YFSETQ, per germline. V gave up 5 bases and J gave up 3 bases, with 11 bases separating them. The CDR3 nucleotides are TGCGCCAGCAGACATGGGAAGGACACTGAAGCTTTCTTT. Translation gives CASRHGKDTEAFF. Complete variable domain (other parts from reference TRBV5-1 and TRBJ1-1): KAGVTQTPRYLIKTRGQQVTLSCSPISGHRSVSWYQQTPGQGLQFLFEYFSETQRNKGNFPGRFSGRQFSNSRSEMNVSTLELGDSALYLCASRHGKDTEAFFGQGTRLTVV.

V gene TRBV19 combines with J gene TRBJ2-7, with 10 nucleotides matching TRBD1. The CDR3 is 17 residues long. CDR1 is LNHDA and CDR2 is SQIVND in the germline V gene (reference sequence). V shed 3 bases, J shed 0 bases, and the junction held 8 bases outside the gene matches. This CDR3 reads CASSIGFWTGGSYEQYF. CDR3 nucleotides: TGTGCCAGTAGTATTGGGTTCTGGACAGGGGGCTCCTACGAGCAGTACTTC.

The chain couples TRBV5-1 to TRBJ2-1; 10 positions agree with TRBD2. The CDR3 has 17 residues. CDR1 SGHRS and CDR2 YFSETQ come from the germline V gene. The ends lost 0 bases at V and 0 bases at J; junction bases unmatched: 3. In DNA form, the CDR3 reads TGCGCCAGCAGCTTGGTTTCTAGCGGGAGCTCCTACAATGAGCAGTTCTTC. Protein sequence: CASSLVSSGSSYNEQFF.

The genes are TRBV5-4 and TRBJ1-1; 8 bases fit TRBD1. The CDR3 loop spans 14 amino acids. The germline CDR1 and CDR2 sequences are SGHNT and YYREEE (reference sequence). The ends lost 4 bases at V and 5 bases at J; junction bases unmatched: 7. CDR3 DNA sequence: TGTGCCAGCAGCACCTGGACAGGGAGAACTGAAGCTTTCTTT. The encoded protein is CASSTWTGRTEAFF.

This chain joins TRBV6-1 and TRBJ1-3, with D unresolved. Trimming took off 2 bases at V and 4 bases at J, with 12 bases between the two ends. CDR1 is MNHNS, CDR2 SASEGT, per germline. CDR3 size: 15 residues. The CDR3, as DNA: TGTGCCAGCAGTGAACTGGGGAGGGTAGGAAACACCATATATTTT. This codes for CASSELGRVGNTIYF.

The J gene is TRBJ2-7, the V gene TRBV19, with 7 bases fitting TRBD1. With V trimmed by 6 bases and J by 0 bases, 5 bases remained unmatched. The CDR3 spans 14 residues. Germline V gives CDR1 LNHDA, CDR2 SQIVND (reference sequence). In DNA, the CDR3 is TGTGCCAGTAGGCTTAGGGGGCTCTCCTACGAGCAGTACTTC. It yields the protein CASRLRGLSYEQYF.

The rearrangement links TRBV29-1 to TRBJ1-2; D is uncertain. This CDR3 contains 12 residues. CDR1 and CDR2 from the germline V gene are SQVTM and ANQGSEA. Trimming cost V 6 bases and J 5 bases, with 13 bases left between them. CDR3 coding DNA: TGCAGCGTAGCCGGGAGCTCATATGGCTACACCTTC. Its translation: CSVAGSSYGYTF.

This clone was picked up one time. J is TRBJ1-2 and V is TRBV6-5, with TRBD1 as a possible D gene (6 bases). Between the trimmed V and J ends, which lost 6 bases and 4 bases, there was a span of 15 bases. The CDR3 has 14 residues. Per the germline V gene, CDR1 is MNHEY and CDR2 is SVGAGI. CDR3 nucleotides: TGTGCCAGCAGGGCCGGGACAAATCGCTATGGCTACACCTTC. Its translation is CASRAGTNRYGYTF.

This chain joins TRBV6-5 and TRBJ1-2; tentatively, D is TRBD1 (6 bases). The CDR3 is 15 amino acids. With 7 bases removed from V and 6 bases from J, the gap between germline ends came to 21 bases. CDR1 MNHEY and CDR2 SVGAGI come from the germline V gene. CDR3 nucleotide sequence: TGTGCCAGCACCTCAAATGGGGGGCTGGTGGATGGCTACACCTTC. This gives the protein CASTSNGGLVDGYTF.

The rearrangement joins TRBV27 to TRBJ2-5; D ambiguous. The CDR3 runs 14 residues. Trimming took 8 bases from V and 4 from J, leaving 17 bases between them. Germline lookup yields CDR1 MNHEY and CDR2 SMNVEV (reference sequence). CDR3 coding DNA: TGTGCCAGCGCCCCGACAAGCCGTATAGAGACCCAGTACTTC. Translating it yields CASAPTSRIETQYF.

J is TRBJ2-7 and V is TRBV5-8; TRBD1 aligns across 10 bases. The ends lost 4 bases at V and 6 bases at J; junction bases unmatched: 1. Looked up from germline, CDR1 is SGHTS and CDR2 is YDEGEE. This CDR3 has 12 residues. The CDR3 DNA reads TGTGCCAGCAGCCGGGACAGGGGCGAGCAGTACTTC. Protein: CASSRDRGEQYF.

This clone has ten or more counts. V is TRBV11-2 and J is TRBJ2-2, with 7 positions matching TRBD1. With 5 bases clipped from V and 4 bases from J, the junction kept 16 bases outside the gene matches. The CDR3 spans 18 residues. CDR1 is SGHAT and CDR2 is FQNNGV in the germline V gene. The CDR3 reads CASSPLPRRTGVTGELFF. The CDR3 nucleotides are TGTGCCAGCAGCCCCCTCCCTCGACGGACAGGCGTCACCGGGGAGCTGTTTTTT. The full variable domain, its missing parts supplied by reference TRBV11-2 and TRBJ2-2, is EAGVAQSPRYKIIEKRQSVAFWCNPISGHATLYWYQQILGQGPKLLIQFQNNGVVDDSQLPKDRFSAERLKGVDSTLKIQPAKLEDSAVYLCASSPLPRRTGVTGELFFGEGSRLTVL.

The chain links TRBV6-5 to TRBJ1-5; 8 bases map to TRBD1. The CDR3 has 13 residues. With V trimmed by 6 bases and J by 3 bases, 1 base remained unmatched. Germline V CDR1 and CDR2: MNHEY, SVGAGI. CDR3 DNA: TGTGCCAGCAGGGACAGGGCCAATCAGCCCCAGCATTTT. Translated, it gives CASRDRANQPQHF.

The chain couples TRBV6-1 to TRBJ2-1; D gene uncertain. Trimming stripped 2 bases from V and 10 bases from J, with 6 bases between. CDR3 length: 11 residues. Germline V gene sequence: CDR1 MNHNS, CDR2 SASEGT. The CDR3 sequence: CASSEMMEQFF. DNA of the CDR3: TGTGCCAGCAGTGAAATGATGGAGCAGTTCTTC.

This sequence joins TRBV2 and TRBJ2-3; D is perhaps TRBD2 (6 bases). CDR3 length: 13 residues. Germline V CDR1 and CDR2: SNHLY, FYNNEI. V was pared by 4 bases and J by 5 bases, with 10 bases between. CDR3 amino acids: CASSGLARDTQYF. The CDR3 coding sequence is TGTGCCAGCAGTGGGCTAGCGAGAGATACGCAGTATTTT. The full variable domain, in which reference TRBV2 and TRBJ2-3 provide the parts outside the CDR3, is EPEVTQTPSHQVTQMGQEVILRCVPISNHLYFYWYRQILGQKVEFLVSFYNNEISEKSEIFDDQFSVERPDGSNFTLKIRSTKLEDSAMYFCASSGLARDTQYFGPGTRLTVL.

Comments on this clone: This specimen includes other DNA sequences encoding the same CDR3. The rearrangement joins TRBV18 to TRBJ1-2, with D perhaps matching TRBD1 (6 bases). CDR3 length: 13 residues. V was trimmed by 0 bases and J by 5 bases, leaving 7 bases between them. The germline CDR1 and CDR2 sequences are KGHSH and LQKENI. CDR3 sequence reads: CASSPPGGYGYTF. For the CDR3, the DNA is TGTGCCAGCTCACCACCAGGGGGTTATGGCTACACCTTC.